The rows below give T cell receptor beta chains drawn from one sample of a study of identical twins. Using its own MiXCR run on the 5' RACE reads, TCRdb lists one record per CDR3 protein. The sample holds about 810,000 distinct CDR3 sequences, 9% to 15% seen once. This sample also appeared in a second study, on yellow fever vaccine responses in identical twins.

The sequenced material came from PBMCs. The receptors stem from a woman under 30 in good health. The CDR3 runs from the conserved cysteine through the conserved F or W. D genes are given only for firm matches. The size of a clone is reported for some rows only, either as once, few or many, or as a class for expanded clones.

j_call: TRBJ2-5; d_call: -; clone_size: few; v_call: TRBV24-1; cdr3_nt: TGTGCCACCAGTGATCCGGACCGGGGTGTAAGTGAGACCCAGTACTTC; cdr3_aa: CATSDPDRGVSETQYF
j_call: TRBJ2-3; d_call: -; clone_size: -; v_call: TRBV27; cdr3_nt: TGTGCCAGCAGTTTAGTAGACGAGGCAGATACGCAGTATTTT; cdr3_aa: CASSLVDEADTQYF
j_call: TRBJ2-7; d_call: TRBD2; clone_size: -; v_call: TRBV5-1; cdr3_nt: TGCGCCAGCAGCGCCCTCGGGGGGGCCTCCTACGAGCAGTACTTC; cdr3_aa: CASSALGGASYEQYF
j_call: TRBJ2-1; d_call: TRBD2; clone_size: few; v_call: TRBV4-1; cdr3_nt: TGCGCCAGCAGCCAAGGGGGCGGGGGGCCGCGGAGTAACTACAATGAGCAGTTCTTC; cdr3_aa: CASSQGGGGPRSNYNEQFF
j_call: TRBJ2-3; d_call: -; clone_size: few; v_call: TRBV21-1; cdr3_nt: TGTGCCAGCAGCAAAGGTAGTAGCGGGAGGTCCACAGATACGCAGTATTTT; cdr3_aa: CASSKGSSGRSTDTQYF
j_call: TRBJ2-5; d_call: TRBD2; clone_size: few; v_call: TRBV25-1; cdr3_nt: TGTGCCAGCAGTGGCGGGACTAGCGGGGGGAAGTACCAAGAGACCCAGTACTTC; cdr3_aa: CASSGGTSGGKYQETQYF
j_call: TRBJ2-7; d_call: -; clone_size: -; v_call: TRBV5-5; cdr3_nt: TGTGCCAGCAGCTCCGGGCCGGGCTACGAGCAGTACTTC; cdr3_aa: CASSSGPGYEQYF
j_call: TRBJ1-1; d_call: TRBD1; clone_size: few; v_call: TRBV7-9; cdr3_nt: TGTGCCAGCAGCTTAACGGGACAGGGAGGTGGGCACCTTGAAGCTTTCTTT; cdr3_aa: CASSLTGQGGGHLEAFF
j_call: TRBJ2-5; d_call: TRBD1; clone_size: few; v_call: TRBV29-1; cdr3_nt: TGCAGCGTTGAAAAGGGACAGGGTTTTGAGACCCAGTACTTC; cdr3_aa: CSVEKGQGFETQYF
j_call: TRBJ2-1; d_call: TRBD2; clone_size: -; v_call: TRBV5-1; cdr3_nt: TGCGCCAGCAGCTTCCCGGTAGCGGGAGAAAGTGAGCAGTTCTTC; cdr3_aa: CASSFPVAGESEQFF
j_call: TRBJ2-3; d_call: TRBD1; clone_size: -; v_call: TRBV9; cdr3_nt: TGTGCCAGCAGCGCCCGACAGGGGACTAGCACAGATACGCAGTATTTT; cdr3_aa: CASSARQGTSTDTQYF
j_call: TRBJ2-5; d_call: -; clone_size: -; v_call: TRBV4-1; cdr3_nt: TGCGCCAGCAGCCAAGATGTTGTGAGTTGGGAGACCCAGTACTTC; cdr3_aa: CASSQDVVSWETQYF
j_call: TRBJ2-1; d_call: -; clone_size: few; v_call: TRBV9; cdr3_nt: TGTGCCAGCACCACCCGCCGTGAGCAGTTCTTC; cdr3_aa: CASTTRREQFF
j_call: TRBJ2-5; d_call: TRBD1; clone_size: -; v_call: TRBV3-1; cdr3_nt: TGTGCCAGCAGCCAGGAGGGGACAGGCGGGCAAGAGACCCAGTACTTC; cdr3_aa: CASSQEGTGGQETQYF
j_call: TRBJ1-3; d_call: -; clone_size: few; v_call: TRBV28; cdr3_nt: TGTGCCAGCAGCAGCCCACCCTCTGGAAACACCATATATTTT; cdr3_aa: CASSSPPSGNTIYF
j_call: TRBJ2-4; d_call: -; clone_size: -; v_call: TRBV5-1; cdr3_nt: TGCGCCAGCAGCTTGGGTGCAGGCTGGCCCACCTCAAACATTCAGTACTTC; cdr3_aa: CASSLGAGWPTSNIQYF
j_call: TRBJ2-4; d_call: -; clone_size: few; v_call: TRBV28; cdr3_nt: TGTGCCAGCAGTTGGGACTCAGCCAAAAACATTCAGTACTTC; cdr3_aa: CASSWDSAKNIQYF
j_call: TRBJ2-1; d_call: TRBD2; clone_size: -; v_call: TRBV25-1; cdr3_nt: TGTGCCAGCAGTGAAGAACCCCTAGCGGGGCGCTACAATGAGCAGTTCTTC; cdr3_aa: CASSEEPLAGRYNEQFF
j_call: TRBJ2-1; d_call: -; clone_size: many; v_call: TRBV6-2/TRBV6-3; cdr3_nt: TGTGCCAGCAGTTACCGCCTTGAGCAGTTCTTC; cdr3_aa: CASSYRLEQFF
j_call: TRBJ1-1; d_call: TRBD1; clone_size: -; v_call: TRBV10-3; cdr3_nt: TGTGCCATCAGTGAGTCGGGACAGGGCACGGGTGAAGCTTTCTTT; cdr3_aa: CAISESGQGTGEAFF
j_call: TRBJ1-2; d_call: -; clone_size: many; v_call: TRBV5-1; cdr3_nt: TGCGCCAGCAGCTTGGGGGACTCTGGCTACACCTTC; cdr3_aa: CASSLGDSGYTF
j_call: TRBJ1-1; d_call: -; clone_size: many; v_call: TRBV20-1; cdr3_nt: TGCAGTGCTAGAGATGGCAGGGTGAACACTGAAGCTTTCTTT; cdr3_aa: CSARDGRVNTEAFF
j_call: TRBJ1-2; d_call: -; clone_size: many; v_call: TRBV20-1; cdr3_nt: TGCAGTGCAGAGCAAGACCAGAGGAGTGGCTACACCTTC; cdr3_aa: CSAEQDQRSGYTF
j_call: TRBJ2-1; d_call: TRBD1; clone_size: -; v_call: TRBV19; cdr3_nt: TGTGCCAGTACCATCCGGGACAGGGGTAACAATGAGCAGTTCTTC; cdr3_aa: CASTIRDRGNNEQFF
j_call: TRBJ2-5; d_call: -; clone_size: few; v_call: TRBV7-2; cdr3_nt: TGTGCCAGCAGACGCCAATTTGGGGGACAAGAGACCCAGTACTTC; cdr3_aa: CASRRQFGGQETQYF
j_call: TRBJ2-5; d_call: -; clone_size: few; v_call: TRBV12-3/TRBV12-4; cdr3_nt: TGTGCCAGCAGCTCGGCTAAGGTAGCGGTTCAAGAGACCCAGTACTTC; cdr3_aa: CASSSAKVAVQETQYF
j_call: TRBJ1-2; d_call: -; clone_size: -; v_call: TRBV20-1; cdr3_nt: TGCAGTGCCGCCGGAGGACAGACTAACTATGGCTACACCTTC; cdr3_aa: CSAAGGQTNYGYTF
j_call: TRBJ1-2; d_call: -; clone_size: -; v_call: TRBV18; cdr3_nt: TGTGCCAGCTCGGAGGCGACGTCTCGGGGCTACACCTTC; cdr3_aa: CASSEATSRGYTF
j_call: TRBJ2-1; d_call: -; clone_size: -; v_call: TRBV6-1; cdr3_nt: TGTGCCAGCAGGCCCCTTGGCGGGGTTAGGTATGAGCAGTTCTTC; cdr3_aa: CASRPLGGVRYEQFF
j_call: TRBJ2-2; d_call: -; clone_size: many; v_call: TRBV2; cdr3_nt: TGTGCCAGCAGTGGACTAGCGAACACCGGGGAGCTGTTTTTT; cdr3_aa: CASSGLANTGELFF
j_call: TRBJ2-3; d_call: TRBD2; clone_size: few; v_call: TRBV4-2; cdr3_nt: TGTGCCAGCAGCCAAGTTTACGGTCGGGCTAGCGGGGCCACAGATACGCAGTATTTT; cdr3_aa: CASSQVYGRASGATDTQYF
j_call: TRBJ2-1; d_call: TRBD2; clone_size: -; v_call: TRBV13; cdr3_nt: TGTGCCAGCAGTGGACTAGCGGGAGGCGATGAGCAGTTCTTC; cdr3_aa: CASSGLAGGDEQFF
j_call: TRBJ2-7; d_call: TRBD1; clone_size: few; v_call: TRBV27; cdr3_nt: TGTGCCAGCAGTTTAACCGGGACAGGTTTTCTCGAGCAGTACTTC; cdr3_aa: CASSLTGTGFLEQYF
j_call: TRBJ1-3; d_call: -; clone_size: few; v_call: TRBV2; cdr3_nt: TGTGCCAGCGGTGGTGCAGGGGACGGAAACACCATATATTTT; cdr3_aa: CASGGAGDGNTIYF
j_call: TRBJ2-1; d_call: -; clone_size: -; v_call: TRBV14; cdr3_nt: TGTGCCAGCAGCCGATCCGGGCCCAGCAAGTTCTTC; cdr3_aa: CASSRSGPSKFF
j_call: TRBJ2-1; d_call: TRBD2; clone_size: -; v_call: TRBV6-4; cdr3_nt: TGTGCCAGCAGTACCGGGACTAGTGATGTCGATGAGCAGTTCTTC; cdr3_aa: CASSTGTSDVDEQFF
j_call: TRBJ2-2; d_call: -; clone_size: -; v_call: TRBV6-4; cdr3_nt: TGTGCCAGCAAGAGGGTCTTGGACACCGGGGAGCTGTTTTTT; cdr3_aa: CASKRVLDTGELFF
j_call: TRBJ2-4; d_call: -; clone_size: few; v_call: TRBV20-1; cdr3_nt: TGCAGTGCTAGTCCCCTTACGGCGCAGGGGAAAAACATTCAGTACTTC; cdr3_aa: CSASPLTAQGKNIQYF
j_call: TRBJ2-3; d_call: -; clone_size: few; v_call: TRBV24-1; cdr3_nt: TGTGCCACCAGTGAGGAGCGGGACAGGAGATTACAAGATACGCAGTATTTT; cdr3_aa: CATSEERDRRLQDTQYF
j_call: TRBJ2-3; d_call: -; clone_size: -; v_call: TRBV29-1; cdr3_nt: TGCAGCGTTGACATGGGCACAGATACGCAGTATTTT; cdr3_aa: CSVDMGTDTQYF
j_call: TRBJ2-3; d_call: -; clone_size: few; v_call: TRBV20-1; cdr3_nt: TGCAGTGCTAGTGGTCTAGCGAGCACAGATACGCAGTATTTT; cdr3_aa: CSASGLASTDTQYF
j_call: TRBJ2-2; d_call: TRBD1; clone_size: few; v_call: TRBV15; cdr3_nt: TGTGCCACCAGCAGTGGACAGGGCGTCACCGGGGAGCTGTTTTTT; cdr3_aa: CATSSGQGVTGELFF
j_call: TRBJ2-2; d_call: TRBD2; clone_size: few; v_call: TRBV4-1; cdr3_nt: TGCGCCAGCGGTCTCGAGCTAGCGGGATTCACCGGGGAGCTGTTTTTT; cdr3_aa: CASGLELAGFTGELFF
j_call: TRBJ1-3; d_call: -; clone_size: few; v_call: TRBV3-1; cdr3_nt: TGTGCCAGCAGCCAAGAAAGGGCACGGACCTCTGGAAACACCATATATTTT; cdr3_aa: CASSQERARTSGNTIYF
j_call: TRBJ2-5; d_call: -; clone_size: many; v_call: TRBV28; cdr3_nt: TGTGCCAGCAGTACGACTAGTGGGGTAACAGAGACCCAGTACTTC; cdr3_aa: CASSTTSGVTETQYF
j_call: TRBJ2-3; d_call: TRBD2; clone_size: -; v_call: TRBV20-1; cdr3_nt: TGCAGTGGCAACATGGGACTAGCGACCGGCGGGGACACAGATACGCAGTATTTT; cdr3_aa: CSGNMGLATGGDTDTQYF
j_call: TRBJ2-1; d_call: -; clone_size: -; v_call: TRBV5-6; cdr3_nt: TGTGCCAGCGGGGGTAATCGGGAGTGGTGGCAGTTCTTC; cdr3_aa: CASGGNREWWQFF
j_call: TRBJ2-3; d_call: TRBD1; clone_size: few; v_call: TRBV20-1; cdr3_nt: TGCAGTGCTACCCGGGACAGGGGTCGCACAGATACGCAGTATTTT; cdr3_aa: CSATRDRGRTDTQYF
j_call: TRBJ2-1; d_call: TRBD2; clone_size: few; v_call: TRBV3-1; cdr3_nt: TGTGCCAGCAGCCAAGTAGGGACTAGCGGATACAATGAGCAGTTCTTC; cdr3_aa: CASSQVGTSGYNEQFF
j_call: TRBJ1-1; d_call: -; clone_size: -; v_call: TRBV10-3; cdr3_nt: TGTGCCATCAGTGACTCGGCGAGCGGTGTGGCTTTCTTT; cdr3_aa: CAISDSASGVAFF
j_call: TRBJ2-5; d_call: TRBD2; clone_size: few; v_call: TRBV7-2; cdr3_nt: TGTGCCAGCAGCTGGGGGACTAGAATTAGAGAGACCCAGTACTTC; cdr3_aa: CASSWGTRIRETQYF
j_call: TRBJ2-4; d_call: TRBD2; clone_size: once; v_call: TRBV7-9; cdr3_nt: TGTGCCAGCAGCTTTGGAGCGGGAGGGAACATTCAGTACTTC; cdr3_aa: CASSFGAGGNIQYF
j_call: TRBJ2-5; d_call: TRBD1; clone_size: few; v_call: TRBV20-1; cdr3_nt: TGCAGTGCTAGGCTACAGGGGGCGGCGGAGACCCAGTACTTC; cdr3_aa: CSARLQGAAETQYF
j_call: TRBJ2-5; d_call: -; clone_size: many; v_call: TRBV20-1; cdr3_nt: TGCAGTGCTAGAGTCCTCGCAGTAGAGACCCAGTACTTC; cdr3_aa: CSARVLAVETQYF